This entry lists 5 T cell receptor beta chains sequenced from one sample in a study of T cell changes during pregnancy in multiple sclerosis. Data came from immunoSEQ multiplex PCR; TCRdb stores just in-frame clones and leaves some out. The table includes around 67,000 clones, around 93% detected once. This specimen consisted of peripheral blood, obtained in the first trimester of pregnancy. These receptors were obtained from a female donor with multiple sclerosis, enrolled in a pregnancy study.

This clone was picked up a small number of times. V gene TRBV5-1 combines with J gene TRBJ2-7; tentative D call: TRBD1 (6 bases). The CDR3 has 13 residues. The V gene's germline CDR1 is SGHRS and CDR2 YFSETQ. The CDR3 DNA reads TGCACCACCGACTCGGACAGAGACTACGAGCAGTACTTC. Residues: CTTDSDRDYEQYF.

CDR3 nucleotide sequence: TGTGCCAGCAGCTTAGTCGGGGGGAGCAATCAGCCCCAGCATTTT. It translates to CASSLVGGSNQPQHF. The chain joins TRBV7-2 to TRBJ1-5; D possibly corresponds to TRBD1 (5 bases). V dropped 1 base and J dropped 1 base, with 8 bases sitting between them. Looked up from germline, CDR1 is SGHTA and CDR2 is FQGNSA. The CDR3 contains 15 residues.

The chain has TRBV7-9 and TRBJ2-7, with 11 bases lining up with TRBD2. J lost 3 bases, V lost 5 bases, and 6 bases had no gene match. CDR3 length: 15 amino acids. The germline V gene has CDR1 SEHNR and CDR2 FQNEAQ (reference sequence). The chain's CDR3 is CASSSLLAGVYEQYF. DNA for the CDR3: TGTGCCAGCAGCAGTCTACTAGCGGGAGTCTACGAGCAGTACTTC.

This chain connects TRBV10-3 to TRBJ2-7, with a tentative D call TRBD2 (5 bases). Between the trimmed V and J ends, which lost 2 bases and 1 base, there was a span of 9 bases. Looked up from germline, CDR1 is ENHRY and CDR2 is SYGVKD. The CDR3 covers 14 residues. CDR3 nucleotide sequence: TGTGCCATCAGTGAGAGAAGCGGATCCTACGAGCAGTACTTC. Amino acid sequence: CAISERSGSYEQYF.

This clone appeared once. The chain combines TRBV23-1 with TRBJ2-7, with 9 bases fitting TRBD1. TRBV23-1 is an ORF, and what it does is uncertain. V was clipped by 7 bases and J by 3 bases; unmatched bases: 7. The CDR3 covers 14 residues. This CDR3 reads CASTSQGQGYEQYF. The CDR3 DNA sequence: TGCGCCAGCACCTCCCAGGGACAGGGCTACGAGCAGTACTTC.